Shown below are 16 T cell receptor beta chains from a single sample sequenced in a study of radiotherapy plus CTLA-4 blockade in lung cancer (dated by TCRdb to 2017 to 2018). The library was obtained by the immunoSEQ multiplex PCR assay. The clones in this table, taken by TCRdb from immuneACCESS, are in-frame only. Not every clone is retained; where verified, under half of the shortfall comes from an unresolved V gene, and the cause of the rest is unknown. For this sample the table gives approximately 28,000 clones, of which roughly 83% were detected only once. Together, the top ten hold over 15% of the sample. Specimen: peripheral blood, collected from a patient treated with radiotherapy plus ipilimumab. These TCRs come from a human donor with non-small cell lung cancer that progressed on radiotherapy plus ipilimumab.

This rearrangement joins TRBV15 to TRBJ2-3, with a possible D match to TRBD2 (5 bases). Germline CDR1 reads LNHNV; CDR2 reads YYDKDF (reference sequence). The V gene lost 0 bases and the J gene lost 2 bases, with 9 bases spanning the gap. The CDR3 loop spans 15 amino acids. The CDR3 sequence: CATSREDYPTDTQYF. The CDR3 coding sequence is TGTGCCACCAGCAGAGAAGACTACCCCACAGATACGCAGTATTTT.

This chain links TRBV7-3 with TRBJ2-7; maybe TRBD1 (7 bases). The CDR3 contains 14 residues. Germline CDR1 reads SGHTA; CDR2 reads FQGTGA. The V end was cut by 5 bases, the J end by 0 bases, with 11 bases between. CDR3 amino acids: CASSPRDSSYEQYF. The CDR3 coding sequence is TGTGCCAGCAGCCCGCGGGACAGCTCCTACGAGCAGTACTTC.

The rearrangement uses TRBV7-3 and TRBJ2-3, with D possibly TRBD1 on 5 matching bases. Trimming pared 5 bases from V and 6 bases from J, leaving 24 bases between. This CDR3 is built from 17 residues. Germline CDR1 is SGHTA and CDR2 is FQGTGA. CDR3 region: CASSPRFTHDSPDTQYF. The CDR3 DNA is TGTGCCAGCAGCCCGAGATTCACCCATGACAGCCCCGATACGCAGTATTTT.

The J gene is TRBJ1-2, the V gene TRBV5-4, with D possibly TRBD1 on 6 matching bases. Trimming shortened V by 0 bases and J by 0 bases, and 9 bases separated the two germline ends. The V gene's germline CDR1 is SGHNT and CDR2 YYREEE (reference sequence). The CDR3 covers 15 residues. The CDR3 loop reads CASSLGGLTNYGYTF. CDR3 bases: TGTGCCAGCAGCTTGGGGGGGCTTACTAACTATGGCTACACCTTC.

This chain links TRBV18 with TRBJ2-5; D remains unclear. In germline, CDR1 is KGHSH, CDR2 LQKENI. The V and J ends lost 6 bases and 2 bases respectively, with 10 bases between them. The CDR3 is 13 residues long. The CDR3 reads CASSPTSQETQYF. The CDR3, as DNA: TGTGCCAGCTCCCCAACTTCTCAAGAGACCCAGTACTTC.

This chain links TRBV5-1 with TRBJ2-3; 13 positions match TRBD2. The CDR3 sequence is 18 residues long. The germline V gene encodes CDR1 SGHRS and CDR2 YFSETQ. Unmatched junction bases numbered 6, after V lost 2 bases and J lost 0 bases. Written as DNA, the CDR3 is TGCGCCAGCAGCTTAGGGACTAGCGGGGACGGTAGCACAGATACGCAGTATTTT. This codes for CASSLGTSGDGSTDTQYF.

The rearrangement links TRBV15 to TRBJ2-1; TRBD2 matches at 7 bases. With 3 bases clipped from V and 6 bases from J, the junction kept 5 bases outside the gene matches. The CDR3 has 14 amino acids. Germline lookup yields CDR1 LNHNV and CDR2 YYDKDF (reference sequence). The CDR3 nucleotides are TGTGCCACCAGCAGCGGGACTAACTTCAATGAGCAGTTCTTC. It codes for CATSSGTNFNEQFF.

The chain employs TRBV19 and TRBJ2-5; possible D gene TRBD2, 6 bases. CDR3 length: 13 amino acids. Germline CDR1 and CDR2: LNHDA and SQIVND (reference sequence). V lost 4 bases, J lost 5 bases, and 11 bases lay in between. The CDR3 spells CASSREGRETQYF. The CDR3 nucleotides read TGTGCCAGTAGTAGAGAGGGGAGGGAGACCCAGTACTTC.

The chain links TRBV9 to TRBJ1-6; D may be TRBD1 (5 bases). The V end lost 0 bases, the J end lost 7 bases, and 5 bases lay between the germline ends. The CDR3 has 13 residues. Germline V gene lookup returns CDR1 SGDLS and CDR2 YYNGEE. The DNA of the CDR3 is TGTGCCAGCAGCGTAGAGGGGAATTCACCCCTCCACTTT. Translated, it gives CASSVEGNSPLHF.

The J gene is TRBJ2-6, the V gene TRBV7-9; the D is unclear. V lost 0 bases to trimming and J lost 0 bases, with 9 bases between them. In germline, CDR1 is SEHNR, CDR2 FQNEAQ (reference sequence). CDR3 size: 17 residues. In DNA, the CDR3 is TGTGCCAGCAGCTTAGCGACCGGCAGCTCTGGGGCCAACGTCCTGACTTTC. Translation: CASSLATGSSGANVLTF.

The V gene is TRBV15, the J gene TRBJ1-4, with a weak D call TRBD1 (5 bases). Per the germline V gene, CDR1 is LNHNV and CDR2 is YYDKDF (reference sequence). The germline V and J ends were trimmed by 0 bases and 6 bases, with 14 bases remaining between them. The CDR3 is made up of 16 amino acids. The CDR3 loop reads CATSRDRGPGDEKLFF. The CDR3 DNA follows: TGTGCCACCAGCAGAGATCGGGGACCCGGGGATGAAAAACTGTTTTTT.

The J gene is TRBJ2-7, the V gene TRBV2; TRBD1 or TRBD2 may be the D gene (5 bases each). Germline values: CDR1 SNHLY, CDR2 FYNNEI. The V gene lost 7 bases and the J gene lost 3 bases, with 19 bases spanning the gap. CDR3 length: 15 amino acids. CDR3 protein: CASTGGVGALYEQYF. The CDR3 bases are TGTGCCAGCACCGGAGGTGTTGGGGCTCTCTACGAGCAGTACTTC.

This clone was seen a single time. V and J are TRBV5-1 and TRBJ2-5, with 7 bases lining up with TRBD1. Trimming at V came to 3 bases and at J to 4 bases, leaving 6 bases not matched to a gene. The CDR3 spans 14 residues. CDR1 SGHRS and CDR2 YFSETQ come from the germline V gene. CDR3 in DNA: TGCGCCAGCAGCTCTGGGACAGAGGGAGAGACCCAGTACTTC. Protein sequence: CASSSGTEGETQYF.

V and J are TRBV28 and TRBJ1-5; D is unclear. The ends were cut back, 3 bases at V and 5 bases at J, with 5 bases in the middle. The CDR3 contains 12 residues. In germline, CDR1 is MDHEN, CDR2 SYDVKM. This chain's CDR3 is CASSFGYQPQHF. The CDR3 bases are TGTGCCAGCAGTTTCGGATATCAGCCCCAGCATTTT.

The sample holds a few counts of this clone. The CDR3 spells CASSLGGDYGYTF. The CDR3 coding sequence is TGTGCCAGCAGTTTAGGGGGGGACTATGGCTACACCTTC. The rearrangement links TRBV27 to TRBJ1-2, with a weak D call TRBD1 (5 bases). Between the trimmed V and J ends, which lost 2 bases and 3 bases, there was a span of 7 bases. CDR1 and CDR2 (germline): MNHEY, SMNVEV (reference sequence). The length of the CDR3 is 13 residues.

The CDR3 spells CASSPTGAYEQYF. CDR3 DNA sequence: TGTGCCAGCAGTCCCACAGGGGCCTACGAGCAGTACTTC. The genes are TRBV28 and TRBJ2-7; 7 bases map to TRBD1. The V gene end was trimmed by 5 bases and the J gene end by 2 bases; junction bases not matched to a gene: 3. This CDR3 comprises 13 residues. CDR1 and CDR2 from the germline V gene are MDHEN and SYDVKM.